These 27 T cell receptor beta chains were all obtained from the same sample, sequenced in a study of cytomegalovirus exposure and HLA in healthy donors (dated by TCRdb to about 2017). Libraries were prepared through the immunoSEQ multiplex PCR assay. For the multiplex PCR, a mixture combining 60 forward primers for TCR Vbeta segments and 13 reverse primers for TCR Jbeta segments was used. TCRdb took this table from immuneACCESS and kept in-frame rearrangements with V and J called. Such tables lack part of the clones; where checked against another copy, unresolved V genes explain under half of the gap, and the rest is unexplained. This sample is represented by some 180,000 clones; roughly a tenth of them were singletons. In total, the top ten clones hold 1% to 1.5% of the sample. The sequencing input was PBMCs. The origin of the receptors is a woman aged 25 to 39 in good health and CMV-seropositive.

This clone has a handful of counts. This sequence joins TRBV5-1 and TRBJ2-7; weak D call: TRBD1 (5 bases). Trimming left V 3 bases short and J 7 bases short, with 14 bases between. Germline lookup yields CDR1 SGHRS and CDR2 YFSETQ. This CDR3 region has 13 residues. The CDR3 spells CASSSEQVTEQYF. The CDR3 DNA follows: TGCGCCAGCAGCTCCGAACAGGTCACGGAGCAGTACTTC.

Only a few counts were recorded for this clone. The chain carries TRBV5-5 and TRBJ1-1; D unresolved. Trimming shortened V by 2 bases and J by 4 bases, and 9 bases separated the two germline ends. Germline values: CDR1 SGHKS, CDR2 YYEKEE (reference sequence). The length of the CDR3 is 13 residues. CDR3 coding DNA: TGTGCCAGCAGCTTCCTCCCGGGCACTGAAGCTTTCTTT. This codes for CASSFLPGTEAFF.

This clone was recorded a few times. The chain is built from TRBV5-6 and TRBJ2-4; maybe TRBD1 (6 bases). The V end was cut by 5 bases, the J end by 3 bases, with 12 bases between. Germline CDR1 is SGHDT and CDR2 is YYEEEE. This CDR3 spans 14 amino acids. As DNA, the CDR3 is TGTGCCAGCAGGAAAGGACAGCACAAAAACATTCAGTACTTC. Amino acid sequence: CASRKGQHKNIQYF.

This clone has a handful of counts. The chain joins TRBV2 to TRBJ2-2; D might be TRBD1 (5 bases). Per the germline V gene, CDR1 is SNHLY and CDR2 is FYNNEI. The V gene lost 3 bases and the J gene lost 0 bases, with 11 bases spanning the gap. The CDR3 totals 16 residues. As DNA, the CDR3 is TGTGCCAGCAGTGATTGGGGCCCGACGAACACCGGGGAGCTGTTTTTT. It is translated as CASSDWGPTNTGELFF. The variable domain in full, with the rest retrieved from reference TRBV2 and TRBJ2-2, is EPEVTQTPSHQVTQMGQEVILRCVPISNHLYFYWYRQILGQKVEFLVSFYNNEISEKSEIFDDQFSVERPDGSNFTLKIRSTKLEDSAMYFCASSDWGPTNTGELFFGEGSRLTVL.

V gene TRBV6-5 combines with J gene TRBJ2-5; D ambiguous. The J call may be in error: the DNA end matches TRBJ2-7 better. The CDR3 totals 14 residues. Germline-derived CDR1 and CDR2 are MNHEY and SVGAGI. CDR3 sequence (DNA): TGTGCCAGCAGTTACTCGCCATACTCCTACGAGCAGTACTTC. It encodes CASSYSPYSYEQYF.

The table lists this clone with a few counts. The chain is built from TRBV5-1 and TRBJ2-1; 8 bases fit TRBD2. This CDR3 comprises 17 residues. The trim removed 1 base at V and 4 bases at J, leaving 10 bases unmatched. Germline V gene lookup returns CDR1 SGHRS and CDR2 YFSETQ. The CDR3 reads CASSLRSGGRIYNEQFF. As DNA, the CDR3 is TGCGCCAGCAGCTTGAGGTCAGGCGGGAGGATTTACAATGAGCAGTTCTTC.

This clone has only a few counts. J is TRBJ2-7 and V is TRBV10-1, with D perhaps matching TRBD2 (6 bases). The CDR3 runs to 15 residues. The V gene's germline CDR1 is WNHNN and CDR2 SYGVQD (reference sequence). The V and J ends lost 3 bases and 4 bases respectively, with 16 bases between them. The CDR3, as DNA: TGCGCCAGCAGTGACCCGGGACTCGCGAAGTACGAGCAGTACTTC. Its translation is CASSDPGLAKYEQYF.

The J gene is TRBJ2-5, the V gene TRBV6-1; 8 positions agree with TRBD1. The CDR3 loop spans 14 amino acids. From germline, CDR1 is MNHNS and CDR2 SASEGT. Unmatched junction bases numbered 8, after V lost 6 bases and J lost 5 bases. CDR3 in DNA: TGTGCCAGCAGCGAACAGGGGGGAATGGAGACCCAGTACTTC. Protein sequence: CASSEQGGMETQYF.

The CDR3, as DNA: TGTGCCAGCAGCCAGACTTATAGCGGGAGTTACACCGGGGAGCTGTTTTTT. Translated: CASSQTYSGSYTGELFF. The chain is built from TRBV11-3 and TRBJ2-2; 9 bases map to TRBD2. The junction had 10 bases not matched to a gene; V was cut back by 5 bases and J by 3 bases. The CDR3 covers 17 residues. CDR1 is SGHNT and CDR2 is YENEEA in the germline V gene.

This chain connects TRBV19 to TRBJ2-7; 8 nucleotides agree with TRBD1. The CDR3 has 15 amino acids. J gave up 2 bases and V 3 bases, and 6 bases lay outside the gene matches. Germline V gene data show CDR1 as LNHDA and CDR2 as SQIVND (reference sequence). DNA of the CDR3: TGTGCCAGTAGTATGGGGCAGGGGGCCCCCTACGAGCAGTACTTC. This encodes CASSMGQGAPYEQYF. Variable domain in full (rest from reference TRBV19 and TRBJ2-7): DGGITQSPKYLFRKEGQNVTLSCEQNLNHDAMYWYRQDPGQGLRLIYYSQIVNDFQKGDIAEGYSVSREKKESFPLTVTSAQKNPTAFYLCASSMGQGAPYEQYFGPGTRLTVT.

In the case of this clone: Distinct nucleotide sequences in the sample also encode this CDR3. This sequence joins TRBV9 and TRBJ1-1; 10 bases agree with TRBD1. From germline, CDR1 is SGDLS and CDR2 YYNGEE. The CDR3 spans 14 residues. V lost 3 bases, J lost 2 bases, and 1 base stayed unmatched. CDR3 nucleotides: TGTGCCAGCAGCGCGACAGGGGGCAACACTGAAGCTTTCTTT. It encodes CASSATGGNTEAFF.

V gene TRBV25-1 combines with J gene TRBJ2-5; 12 nucleotides align to TRBD2. This CDR3 is 17 amino acids long. From germline, CDR1 is MGHDK and CDR2 SYGVNS. V was clipped by 5 bases and J by 1 base; unmatched bases: 8. CDR3 DNA: TGTGCCAGCAGTCCCGAGTGGGGACTAGCGGGCCAAGAGACCCAGTACTTC. It yields the protein CASSPEWGLAGQETQYF.

Details on this clone: Different DNA sequences within this sample yield the same CDR3. The CDR3 coding sequence is TGTGCCAGTAGTATCGGAGGAAGTAACTACGAGCAGTACTTC. It is translated as CASSIGGSNYEQYF. This sequence joins TRBV19 and TRBJ2-7; D perhaps matches TRBD2 (5 bases). Trimming removed 3 bases at V and 3 bases at J, with 12 bases between. The CDR3 contains 14 residues. The germline gives CDR1 LNHDA, CDR2 SQIVND (reference sequence).

The chain uses TRBV30 and TRBJ2-5; the match to TRBD1 covers 8 bases. CDR1 is GTSNPN, CDR2 SVGIG, per germline (reference sequence). The J segment lost 3 bases and the V segment lost 4 bases, leaving 4 bases of the junction unmatched. The CDR3 runs 13 residues. This CDR3 is CAWTGGVEETQYF. As DNA, the CDR3 is TGTGCCTGGACAGGGGGCGTCGAAGAGACCCAGTACTTC. Full variable domain (rest looked up from reference TRBV30 and TRBJ2-5): SQTIHQWPATLVQPVGSPLSLECTVEGTSNPNLYWYRQAAGRGLQLLFYSVGIGQISSEVPQNLSASRPQDRQFILSSKKLLLSDSGFYLCAWTGGVEETQYFGPGTRLLVL.

This clone occurred a few times. In the same sample, other DNA sequences code for this CDR3. The chain links TRBV19 to TRBJ2-2; no clear D. The germline V gene encodes CDR1 LNHDA and CDR2 SQIVND (reference sequence). V lost 2 bases and J lost 7, with 8 bases in between. This CDR3 contains 13 residues. This CDR3 is CASSISTGGELFF. The CDR3 DNA reads as TGTGCCAGTAGTATATCGACGGGCGGGGAGCTGTTTTTT.

This clone has just a few counts. The genes are TRBV6-1 and TRBJ2-5, with 10 nucleotides matching TRBD1. The CDR3 totals 15 residues. The V gene end was trimmed by 6 bases and the J gene end by 1 base; junction bases not matched to a gene: 5. Germline V gene data show CDR1 as MNHNS and CDR2 as SASEGT. The CDR3 bases are TGTGCCAGCAGCGACAGGGGGCTCTTCCAAGAGACCCAGTACTTC. Protein product: CASSDRGLFQETQYF.

The V and J genes are TRBV5-6 and TRBJ2-1; 7 nucleotides agree with TRBD2. The germline V gene has CDR1 SGHDT and CDR2 YYEEEE. The CDR3 is 17 residues long. The V segment lost 0 bases and the J segment 4 bases; nucleotides outside the gene matches: 10. The CDR3 region has the DNA TGTGCCAGCAGCTTGGACGGCGGGAGCACGGCGTACAATGAGCAGTTCTTC. Translating it yields CASSLDGGSTAYNEQFF. The whole variable domain, filled in from reference TRBV5-6 and TRBJ2-1, reads DAGVTQSPTHLIKTRGQQVTLRCSPKSGHDTVSWYQQALGQGPQFIFQYYEEEERQRGNFPDRFSGHQFPNYSSELNVNALLLGDSALYLCASSLDGGSTAYNEQFFGPGTRLTVL.

The chain uses TRBV7-6 and TRBJ2-3; D is undetermined. Trimming shortened V by 2 bases and J by 6 bases, and 6 bases separated the two germline ends. The length of the CDR3 is 12 residues. Germline V CDR1 and CDR2: SGHVS, FNYEAQ. CDR3 in amino acids: CASSLLSDTQYF. CDR3 nucleotides: TGTGCCAGCAGCTTACTCTCGGATACGCAGTATTTT.

This chain uses TRBV6-5 with TRBJ1-1; perhaps TRBD1 as D (6 bases). The V and J ends lost 0 bases and 5 bases respectively, with 13 bases between them. Germline CDR1 reads MNHEY; CDR2 reads SVGAGI. CDR3 size: 15 residues. CDR3: CASSYSIGRGTEAFF. CDR3 coding DNA: TGTGCCAGCAGTTACTCGATTGGGAGGGGGACTGAAGCTTTCTTT.

This chain uses TRBV30 with TRBJ2-3, with D possibly being TRBD1 (6 bases). Germline-derived CDR1 and CDR2 are GTSNPN and SVGIG (reference sequence). The ends were cut back, 2 bases at V and 5 bases at J, with 20 bases in the middle. The CDR3 consists of 16 residues. CDR3 nucleotide sequence: TGTGCCTGGAGTATGCGGACAGTCCCCCCGGGAGATACGCAGTATTTT. As protein: CAWSMRTVPPGDTQYF.

Notes on this clone: At one boundary the junction diverges from the germline segment, which might be a read error. This chain links TRBV6-1 with TRBJ2-7; 7 bases line up with TRBD1. Germline V gene data show CDR1 as MNHNS and CDR2 as SASEGT. This CDR3 region has 11 residues. The CDR3 region is CASNQGVPLVF. The CDR3 DNA reads as TGTGCCAGCAACCAGGGGGTTCCGTTAGTCTTC.

The V gene is TRBV30, the J gene TRBJ1-4, with a tentative D call TRBD1 (5 bases). CDR1 GTSNPN and CDR2 SVGIG come from the germline V gene (reference sequence). The V and J ends lost 1 base and 1 base respectively, with 10 bases between them. This CDR3 comprises 15 residues. This CDR3 reads CAWSAGGETNEKLFF. DNA for the CDR3: TGTGCCTGGAGTGCGGGAGGGGAAACTAATGAAAAACTGTTTTTT.

The gene calls are TRBV5-1 and TRBJ2-3; TRBD2 might be the D (6 bases). The germline V gene encodes CDR1 SGHRS and CDR2 YFSETQ. Trimming cost V 2 bases and J 6 bases, with 19 bases left between them. The length of the CDR3 is 16 residues. The CDR3, as DNA: TGCGCCAGCAGCTTAAAGGGCGGGGCGCGAGGTGATACGCAGTATTTT. Its protein is CASSLKGGARGDTQYF.

The rearrangement links TRBV9 to TRBJ2-7; tentatively, D is TRBD2 (6 bases). Trimming left V 3 bases short and J 3 bases short, with 22 bases between. In germline, CDR1 is SGDLS, CDR2 YYNGEE. The CDR3 sequence is 17 residues long. In DNA form, the CDR3 reads TGTGCCAGCAGCGCCTTACCGATGACGGGAGCCTTCTACGAGCAGTACTTC. It encodes CASSALPMTGAFYEQYF.

The chain joins TRBV7-6 to TRBJ2-7; TRBD1 matches 10 bases. CDR1 and CDR2 from the germline V gene are SGHVS and FNYEAQ. After removal of 1 base from V and 0 bases from J, the junction contained 6 bases not matched to a gene. There are 17 residues in the CDR3. Here the CDR3 reads CASSLGPGQGRSYEQYF. CDR3 nucleotide sequence: TGTGCCAGCAGCTTAGGTCCGGGACAGGGGCGCTCCTACGAGCAGTACTTC.

The chain carries TRBV9 and TRBJ2-1; 11 bases fit TRBD2. Germline values: CDR1 SGDLS, CDR2 YYNGEE. This CDR3 contains 16 residues. V was pared by 3 bases and J by 8 bases, with 10 bases of the junction left unmatched. In DNA, the CDR3 is TGTGCCAGCAGCGCTTTCACTAGCGGGAGATTCCATGAGCAGTTCTTC. As protein: CASSAFTSGRFHEQFF.

The genes are TRBV27 and TRBJ1-2; D is uncertain. The germline V gene encodes CDR1 MNHEY and CDR2 SMNVEV (reference sequence). The CDR3 contains 14 residues. The V end lost 4 bases, the J end lost 0 bases, and 9 bases lay between the germline ends. The CDR3 nucleotides are TGTGCCAGCAGTTACGCGGCGACTAACTATGGCTACACCTTC. It yields the protein CASSYAATNYGYTF.